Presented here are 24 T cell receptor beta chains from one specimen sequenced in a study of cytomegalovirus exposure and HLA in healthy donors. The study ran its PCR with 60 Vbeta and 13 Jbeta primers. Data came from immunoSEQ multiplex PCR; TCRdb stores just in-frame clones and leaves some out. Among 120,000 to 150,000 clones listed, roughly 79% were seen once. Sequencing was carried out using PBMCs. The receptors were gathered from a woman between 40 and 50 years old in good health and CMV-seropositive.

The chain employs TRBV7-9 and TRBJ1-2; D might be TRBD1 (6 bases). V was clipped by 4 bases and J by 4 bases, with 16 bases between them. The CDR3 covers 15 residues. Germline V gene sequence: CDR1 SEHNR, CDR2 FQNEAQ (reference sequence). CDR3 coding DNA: TGTGCCAGCAGCTCAGGGCAGGGGCTCGGCTATGGCTACACCTTC. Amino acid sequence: CASSSGQGLGYGYTF.

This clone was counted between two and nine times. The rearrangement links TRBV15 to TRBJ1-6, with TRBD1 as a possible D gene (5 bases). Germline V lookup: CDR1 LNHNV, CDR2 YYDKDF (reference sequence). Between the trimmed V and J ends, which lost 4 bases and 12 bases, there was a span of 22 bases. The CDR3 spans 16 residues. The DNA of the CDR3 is TGTGCCACCAGCATCCCGGGGGACGGTAGATTAGTACCCCTCCACTTT. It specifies CATSIPGDGRLVPLHF.

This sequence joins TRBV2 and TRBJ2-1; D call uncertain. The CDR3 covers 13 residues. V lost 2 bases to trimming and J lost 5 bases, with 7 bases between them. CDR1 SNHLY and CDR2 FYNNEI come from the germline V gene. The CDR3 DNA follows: TGTGCCAGCAGTGAAAGTGAGGACAATGAGCAGTTCTTC. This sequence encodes CASSESEDNEQFF.

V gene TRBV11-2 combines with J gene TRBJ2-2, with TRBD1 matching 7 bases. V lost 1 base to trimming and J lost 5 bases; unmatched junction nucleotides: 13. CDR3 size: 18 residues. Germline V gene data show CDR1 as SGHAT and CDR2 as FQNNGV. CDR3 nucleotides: TGTGCCAGCAGCTTAGGGGGGTGGGGACAGCCACAAACCGGGGAGCTGTTTTTT. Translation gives CASSLGGWGQPQTGELFF.

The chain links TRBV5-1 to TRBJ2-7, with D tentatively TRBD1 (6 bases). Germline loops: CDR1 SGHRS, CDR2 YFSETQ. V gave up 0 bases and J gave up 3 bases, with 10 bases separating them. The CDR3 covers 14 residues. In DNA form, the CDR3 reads TGCGCCAGCAGCTTGGGGGACACACACTACGAGCAGTACTTC. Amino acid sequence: CASSLGDTHYEQYF.

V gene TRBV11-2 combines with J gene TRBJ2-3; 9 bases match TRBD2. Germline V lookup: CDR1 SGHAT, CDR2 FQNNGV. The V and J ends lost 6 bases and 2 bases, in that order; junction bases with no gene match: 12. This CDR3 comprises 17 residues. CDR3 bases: TGTGCCAGCAGTGGTCGGGTAGCGGGGGTGACCACAGATACGCAGTATTTT. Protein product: CASSGRVAGVTTDTQYF. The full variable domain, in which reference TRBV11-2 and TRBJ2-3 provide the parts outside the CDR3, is EAGVAQSPRYKIIEKRQSVAFWCNPISGHATLYWYQQILGQGPKLLIQFQNNGVVDDSQLPKDRFSAERLKGVDSTLKIQPAKLEDSAVYLCASSGRVAGVTTDTQYFGPGTRLTVL.

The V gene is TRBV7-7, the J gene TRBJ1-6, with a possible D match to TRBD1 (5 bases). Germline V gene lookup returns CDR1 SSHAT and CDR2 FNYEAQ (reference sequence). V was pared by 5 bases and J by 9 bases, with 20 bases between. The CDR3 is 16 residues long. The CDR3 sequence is CASSPTPRVSISPLHF. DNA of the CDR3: TGTGCCAGCAGCCCCACACCCAGGGTTAGCATTTCACCCCTCCACTTT.

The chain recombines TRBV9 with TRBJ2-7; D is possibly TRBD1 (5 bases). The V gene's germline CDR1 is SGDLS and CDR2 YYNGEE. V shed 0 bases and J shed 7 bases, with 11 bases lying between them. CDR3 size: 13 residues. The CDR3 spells CASSVVGKGEQYF. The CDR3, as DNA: TGTGCCAGCAGCGTAGTAGGGAAGGGGGAGCAGTACTTC.

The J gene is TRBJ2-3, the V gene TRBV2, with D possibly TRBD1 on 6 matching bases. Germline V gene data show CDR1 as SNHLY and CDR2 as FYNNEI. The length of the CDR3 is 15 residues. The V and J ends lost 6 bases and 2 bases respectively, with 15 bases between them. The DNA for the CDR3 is TGTGCCAGCAGCCAGGGACATTTTAACACAGATACGCAGTATTTT. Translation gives CASSQGHFNTDTQYF.

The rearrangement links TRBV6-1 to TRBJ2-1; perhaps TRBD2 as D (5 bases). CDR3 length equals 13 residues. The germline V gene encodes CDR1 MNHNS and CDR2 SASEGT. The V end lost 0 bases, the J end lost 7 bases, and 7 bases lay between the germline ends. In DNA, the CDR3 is TGTGCCAGCAGTGAAGCTAGGAGGAATGAGCAGTTCTTC. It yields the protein CASSEARRNEQFF.

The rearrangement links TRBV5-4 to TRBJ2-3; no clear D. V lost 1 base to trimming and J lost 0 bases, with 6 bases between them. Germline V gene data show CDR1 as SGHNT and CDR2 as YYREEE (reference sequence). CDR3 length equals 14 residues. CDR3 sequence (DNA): TGTGCCAGCAGCTTGAAAGAGAGCACAGATACGCAGTATTTT. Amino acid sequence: CASSLKESTDTQYF.

DNA of the CDR3: TGTGCCAGCAGGTTTGCAGGGCAGAGCGAAAAACTGTTTTTT. Translating it yields CASRFAGQSEKLFF. The chain is built from TRBV6-1 and TRBJ1-4; maybe TRBD1 (5 bases). The CDR3 consists of 14 residues. Germline V gives CDR1 MNHNS, CDR2 SASEGT. V was trimmed by 6 bases and J by 8 bases, leaving 16 bases between them.

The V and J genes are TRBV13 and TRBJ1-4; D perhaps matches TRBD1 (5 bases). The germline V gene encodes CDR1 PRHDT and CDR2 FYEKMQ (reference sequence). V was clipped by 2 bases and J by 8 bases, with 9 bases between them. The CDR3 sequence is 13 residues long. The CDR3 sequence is CASSLQGTEKLFF. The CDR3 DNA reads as TGTGCCAGCAGCTTACAGGGTACCGAAAAACTGTTTTTT. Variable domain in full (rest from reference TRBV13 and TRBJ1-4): AAGVIQSPRHLIKEKRETATLKCYPIPRHDTVYWYQQGPGQDPQFLISFYEKMQSDKGSIPDRFSAQQFSDYHSELNMSSLELGDSALYFCASSLQGTEKLFFGSGTQLSVL.

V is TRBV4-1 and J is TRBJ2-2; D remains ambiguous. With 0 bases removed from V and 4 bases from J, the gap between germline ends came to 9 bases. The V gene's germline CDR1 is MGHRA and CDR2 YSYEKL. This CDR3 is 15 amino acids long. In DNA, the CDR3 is TGCGCCAGCAGCCAAGATCTAACTTTCACCGGGGAGCTGTTTTTT. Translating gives CASSQDLTFTGELFF.

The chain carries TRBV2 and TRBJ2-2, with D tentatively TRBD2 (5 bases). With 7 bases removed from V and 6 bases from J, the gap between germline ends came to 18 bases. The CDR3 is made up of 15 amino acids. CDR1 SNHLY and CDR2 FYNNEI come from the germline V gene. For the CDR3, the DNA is TGTGCCAGCACTAGGGCGGCGGGCATCGCCGGGGAGCTGTTTTTT. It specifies CASTRAAGIAGELFF.

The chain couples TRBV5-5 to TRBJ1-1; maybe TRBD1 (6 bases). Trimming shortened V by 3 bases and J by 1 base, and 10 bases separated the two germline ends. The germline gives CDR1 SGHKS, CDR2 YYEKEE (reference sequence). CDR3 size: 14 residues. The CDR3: CASSYRDKNTEAFF. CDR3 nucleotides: TGTGCCAGCAGCTACCGGGACAAGAACACTGAAGCTTTCTTT.

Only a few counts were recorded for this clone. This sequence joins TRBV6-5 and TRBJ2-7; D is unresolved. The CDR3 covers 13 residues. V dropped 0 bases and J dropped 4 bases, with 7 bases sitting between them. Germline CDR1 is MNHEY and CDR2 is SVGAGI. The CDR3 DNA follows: TGTGCCAGCAGTTACTCGAAGAGGTACGAGCAGTACTTC. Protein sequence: CASSYSKRYEQYF.

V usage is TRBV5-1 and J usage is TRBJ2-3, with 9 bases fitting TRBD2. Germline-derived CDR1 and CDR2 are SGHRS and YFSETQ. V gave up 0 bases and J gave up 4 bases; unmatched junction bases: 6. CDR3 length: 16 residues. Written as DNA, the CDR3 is TGCGCCAGCAGCTTGGATGGCGGGGGGGCCCCAGATACGCAGTATTTT. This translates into CASSLDGGGAPDTQYF. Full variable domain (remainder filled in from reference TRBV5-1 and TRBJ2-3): KAGVTQTPRYLIKTRGQQVTLSCSPISGHRSVSWYQQTPGQGLQFLFEYFSETQRNKGNFPGRFSGRQFSNSRSEMNVSTLELGDSALYLCASSLDGGGAPDTQYFGPGTRLTVL.

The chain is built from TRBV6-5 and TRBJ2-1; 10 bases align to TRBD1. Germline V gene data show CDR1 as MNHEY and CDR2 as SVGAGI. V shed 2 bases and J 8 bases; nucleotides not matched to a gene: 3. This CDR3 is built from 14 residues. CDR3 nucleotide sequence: TGTGCCAGCAGTTACCGGGACAGGGGCCATGAGCAGTTCTTC. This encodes CASSYRDRGHEQFF.

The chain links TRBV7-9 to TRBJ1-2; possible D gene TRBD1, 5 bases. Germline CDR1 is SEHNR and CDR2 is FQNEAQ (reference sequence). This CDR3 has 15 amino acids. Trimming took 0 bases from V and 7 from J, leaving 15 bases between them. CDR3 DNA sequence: TGTGCCAGCAGCTTAGCGGGCAGCTTAACAGGTGGCTACACCTTC. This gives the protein CASSLAGSLTGGYTF.

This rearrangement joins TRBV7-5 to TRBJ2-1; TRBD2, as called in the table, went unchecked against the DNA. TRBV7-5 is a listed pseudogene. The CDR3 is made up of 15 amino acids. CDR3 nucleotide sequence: TGTGTCAGATTTTTCACTAGCGTCTATCCCGATGAGCAGTTCTTC. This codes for CVRFFTSVYPDEQFF.

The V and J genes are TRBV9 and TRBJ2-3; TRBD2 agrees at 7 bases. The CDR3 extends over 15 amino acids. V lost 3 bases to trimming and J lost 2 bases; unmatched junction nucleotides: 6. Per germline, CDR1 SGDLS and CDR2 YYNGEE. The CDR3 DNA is TGTGCCAGCAGCGCCCCGGGACTAACCACAGATACGCAGTATTTT. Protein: CASSAPGLTTDTQYF.

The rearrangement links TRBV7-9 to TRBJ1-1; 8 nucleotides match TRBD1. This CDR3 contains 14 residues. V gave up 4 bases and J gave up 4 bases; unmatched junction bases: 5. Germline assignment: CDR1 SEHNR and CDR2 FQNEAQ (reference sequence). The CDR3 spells CASSYSGGGTEAFF. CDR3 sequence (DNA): TGTGCCAGCAGCTATTCAGGGGGCGGCACTGAAGCTTTCTTT. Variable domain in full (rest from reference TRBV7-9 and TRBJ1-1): DTGVSQNPRHKITKRGQNVTFRCDPISEHNRLYWYRQTLGQGPEFLTYFQNEAQLEKSRLLSDRFSAERPKGSFSTLEIQRTEQGDSAMYLCASSYSGGGTEAFFGQGTRLTVV.

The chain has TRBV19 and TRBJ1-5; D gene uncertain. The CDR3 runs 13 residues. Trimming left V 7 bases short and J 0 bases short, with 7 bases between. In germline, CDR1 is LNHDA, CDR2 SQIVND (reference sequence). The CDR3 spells CASTRYSNQPQHF. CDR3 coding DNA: TGTGCCAGTACGAGATATAGCAATCAGCCCCAGCATTTT.